A selection of T cell receptor beta chains follows, all from one sample in a study of regulatory T cells in long-lasting Graves disease. One entry per CDR3 protein, called by TCRdb with MiXCR from the multiplex PCR reads. The repertoire holds approximately 360,000 distinct CDR3 sequences, approximately 25% seen once, with around 30% in the top ten. The input for sequencing was peripheral blood mononuclear cells (PBMCs), taken when the disease was refractory, from a patient treated with antithyroid drugs. These receptors all stem from a woman aged 40 to 50 with Graves disease. The CDR3 runs from the conserved cysteine through the conserved F or W. D genes are given only for firm matches. Clone sizes are given selectively: once, few, many, or a class where the clone is expanded.

V gene	clone size	J gene	D gene	CDR3 protein	CDR3 DNA
TRBV24-1	many	TRBJ2-7	-	CATSDSSLHEQYF	TGTGCCACCAGTGATAGTAGCCTGCACGAGCAGTACTTC
TRBV12-3/TRBV12-4	few	TRBJ1-5	-	CASSPGRGGLGNQPQHF	TGTGCCAGCAGTCCGGGAAGGGGGGGACTCGGCAATCAGCCCCAGCATTTT
TRBV5-1	-	TRBJ1-2	-	CASSLGAAANLYGYAF	TGCGCCAGCAGCTTGGGGGCTGCCGCAAACCTCTATGGCTACGCCTTC
TRBV28	many	TRBJ1-1	-	CASRGRARNTEAFF	TGTGCCAGCCGAGGACGGGCGCGGAACACTGAAGCTTTCTTT
TRBV20-1	few	TRBJ2-2	-	CSAESRPGWRPGELFF	TGCAGTGCTGAAAGCCGCCCCGGATGGCGGCCCGGGGAGCTGTTTTTT
TRBV29-1	-	TRBJ2-1	TRBD2	CSAKGGAGEYNEQFF	TGCAGCGCAAAAGGTGGAGCGGGGGAGTACAATGAGCAGTTCTTC
TRBV7-3	-	TRBJ2-3	-	CASSSGDRPSSTDTQYF	TGTGCCAGCAGCTCGGGGGACAGACCCTCTAGCACAGATACGCAGTATTTT
TRBV20-1	many	TRBJ1-1	-	CSAIPQSHMNTEAFF	TGCAGTGCTATCCCACAGAGCCATATGAACACTGAAGCTTTCTTT
TRBV12-3/TRBV12-4	many	TRBJ1-5	-	CASSPRQAGWPQHF	TGTGCCAGCAGTCCCCGACAGGCGGGTTGGCCCCAGCATTTT
TRBV11-2	few	TRBJ2-2	-	CASSLNRATEELFF	TGTGCCAGCAGCTTGAACAGGGCTACCGAGGAGCTGTTTTTT
TRBV12-3/TRBV12-4	many	TRBJ2-5	-	CASSFSGQETQYF	TGTGCCAGCAGTTTTTCCGGACAAGAGACCCAGTACTTC
TRBV28	-	TRBJ2-1	TRBD2	CASSQAASGSNEQFF	TGTGCCAGCAGCCAAGCCGCTAGCGGGAGTAATGAGCAGTTCTTC
TRBV24-1	-	TRBJ2-7	-	CATSEGTVSYEQYF	TGTGCCACCAGTGAAGGAACGGTCTCCTACGAGCAGTACTTC
TRBV28	many	TRBJ1-2	-	CASTIGGRGFYGYTF	TGTGCCAGCACCATAGGCGGCAGAGGATTCTATGGCTACACCTTC
TRBV25-1	many	TRBJ2-7	-	CASSELKEQYF	TGTGCCAGCAGTGAGCTGAAGGAGCAGTACTTC
TRBV10-3	many	TRBJ1-1	-	CAISDRVGTEAFF	TGTGCCATCAGTGATAGGGTCGGCACTGAAGCTTTCTTT
TRBV3-1	-	TRBJ2-7	-	CASSEGVWTGMYEQYF	TGTGCCAGCAGCGAAGGAGTCTGGACTGGGATGTACGAGCAGTACTTC
TRBV5-6	-	TRBJ1-5	-	CASSSRGNNQPQHF	TGTGCCAGCAGCTCCCGGGGGAACAATCAGCCCCAGCATTTT
TRBV11-2	many	TRBJ2-7	-	CASSFGGMAYEQYF	TGTGCCAGCAGCTTTGGTGGGATGGCCTACGAGCAGTACTTC
TRBV11-2	many	TRBJ1-2	-	CASSRRDTSPYGYTF	TGTGCCAGCAGCCGACGGGACACGAGCCCGTATGGCTACACCTTC
TRBV19	few	TRBJ1-1	-	CASSIDRWNTEAFF	TGTGCCAGTAGTATCGATAGGTGGAACACTGAAGCTTTCTTT
TRBV7-9	many	TRBJ2-7	TRBD1	CASSSGQVTYEQYF	TGTGCCAGCAGCTCGGGACAGGTTACCTACGAGCAGTACTTC
TRBV9	-	TRBJ1-6	TRBD1	CASSRGQYNSPLHF	TGTGCCAGCTCCCGGGGACAGTATAATTCACCCCTCCACTTT
TRBV2	few	TRBJ2-3	TRBD2	CASRGLSGRGDTQYF	TGTGCCAGCAGGGGTTTAAGCGGGAGAGGAGATACGCAGTATTTT
TRBV29-1	many	TRBJ1-1	-	CSSGRASTEAFF	TGCAGCTCGGGGCGGGCAAGCACTGAAGCTTTCTTT
TRBV6-1	-	TRBJ2-7	-	CASRDPGLGYEQYF	TGTGCCAGCAGGGATCCGGGACTCGGCTACGAGCAGTACTTC
TRBV7-6	-	TRBJ2-1	-	CASSVNRASEQFF	TGTGCCAGCAGCGTGAACAGGGCTAGTGAGCAGTTCTTC
TRBV13	-	TRBJ1-3	-	CASSRTDLTGNTIYF	TGTGCCAGCAGCAGGACAGACCTTACTGGAAACACCATATATTTT
TRBV6-1	-	TRBJ1-1	-	CASMLGGFTEAFF	TGTGCCAGCATGTTGGGGGGATTCACTGAAGCTTTCTTT
TRBV19	-	TRBJ2-1	TRBD2	CASSWTSGRNAYNEQFF	TGTGCCAGTAGTTGGACTAGCGGGAGAAACGCCTACAATGAGCAGTTCTTC
TRBV5-6	-	TRBJ2-7	TRBD2	CASSYRTSGSRYEQYF	TGTGCCAGCAGCTATCGGACTAGCGGGAGCAGGTACGAGCAGTACTTC
TRBV6-2/TRBV6-3	-	TRBJ2-3	-	CASIQGAADTQYF	TGTGCCTCTATACAGGGTGCGGCAGATACGCAGTATTTT
TRBV11-3	many	TRBJ2-7	-	CASSLETGPYEQYF	TGTGCCAGCAGCTTAGAAACAGGGCCCTACGAGCAGTACTTC
TRBV20-1	-	TRBJ2-7	-	CSAHSSYEQYF	TGCAGTGCCCACAGCTCCTACGAGCAGTACTTC
TRBV6-7	few	TRBJ2-5	-	CASKRKKTQYF	TGTGCCAGCAAGAGGAAAAAGACCCAGTACTTC
TRBV24-1	-	TRBJ2-7	-	CATSAAFGTNEQYF	TGTGCCACCAGTGCCGCATTTGGGACGAACGAGCAGTACTTC
TRBV7-8	many	TRBJ1-6	-	CASSLAVGVRSPLHF	TGTGCCAGCAGCTTAGCGGTGGGGGTCCGCTCACCCCTCCACTTT
TRBV29-1	-	TRBJ2-1	TRBD2	CSVGREGYNEQFF	TGCAGCGTTGGGCGGGAGGGTTACAATGAGCAGTTCTTC
TRBV7-6	-	TRBJ1-1	TRBD1	CASSRVDRDSTEAFF	TGTGCCAGCAGCCGAGTCGACCGGGACAGCACTGAAGCTTTCTTT
TRBV6-5	many	TRBJ2-7	-	CASSYSFSGPLSEQYF	TGTGCCAGCAGTTACTCCTTTTCCGGACCGCTAAGCGAGCAGTACTTC
TRBV19	few	TRBJ2-2	TRBD1	CASRRNRGSNTGELFF	TGTGCCAGTAGGAGAAACAGGGGGTCGAACACCGGGGAGCTGTTTTTT
TRBV9	few	TRBJ2-5	TRBD2	CASSSGEAGVQETQYF	TGTGCCAGCAGTTCCGGAGAAGCGGGAGTTCAAGAGACCCAGTACTTC
TRBV11-2	-	TRBJ2-3	-	CASSLRPRINTDTQYF	TGTGCCAGCAGCTTGAGACCCAGGATCAACACAGATACGCAGTATTTT
TRBV12-3/TRBV12-4	many	TRBJ2-5	TRBD2	CASRSKREGHPPRETQYF	TGTGCCAGCAGGTCAAAGCGGGAGGGCCATCCCCCCCGAGAGACCCAGTACTTC
TRBV7-9	few	TRBJ2-2	-	CASRAKTGGNTGELFF	TGTGCCAGCAGGGCCAAAACAGGCGGGAACACCGGGGAGCTGTTTTTT
TRBV14	once	TRBJ2-7	TRBD2	CASSQDRRLAGGEQYF	TGTGCCAGCAGCCAAGATAGAAGACTAGCGGGAGGAGAGCAGTACTTC
TRBV20-1	-	TRBJ2-7	TRBD2	CSARGLAGRLNEQYF	TGCAGTGCTAGGGGACTAGCGGGAAGATTGAACGAGCAGTACTTC
TRBV28	many	TRBJ2-7	-	CASSLSYPQGGTEEQYF	TGTGCCAGCAGTTTAAGCTATCCGCAAGGAGGTACGGAAGAGCAGTACTTC
TRBV7-7	few	TRBJ2-2	-	CASSNERTGELFF	TGTGCTAGCAGCAACGAGAGGACCGGGGAGCTGTTTTTT
TRBV29-1	many	TRBJ2-7	TRBD2	CSAGGAEQYF	TGCAGCGCGGGAGGGGCCGAGCAGTACTTC
TRBV5-1	-	TRBJ2-7	TRBD1	CASSRDRGALAYEQYF	TGCGCCAGCAGCCGGGACAGGGGGGCGTTAGCCTACGAGCAGTACTTC
TRBV2	many	TRBJ2-2	-	CASLKLSPFLGTGTGELFF	TGTGCCAGCCTGAAATTATCCCCCTTTCTAGGCACGGGCACCGGGGAGCTGTTTTTT
TRBV2	many	TRBJ1-1	-	CASTFNPGQTNTEAFF	TGTGCCAGCACCTTTAACCCCGGACAGACGAACACTGAAGCTTTCTTT
TRBV20-1	-	TRBJ2-5	-	CSARDQLNVGRPSKETQYF	TGCAGTGCTAGAGATCAATTGAACGTCGGCAGACCTTCAAAAGAGACCCAGTACTTC
TRBV2	many	TRBJ1-5	TRBD1	CASSEWDSQPQHF	TGTGCCAGCAGTGAGTGGGACAGTCAGCCCCAGCATTTT
TRBV10-3	-	TRBJ2-7	-	CAISESSGLTEQYF	TGTGCCATCAGTGAGTCGTCCGGACTAACCGAGCAGTACTTC
TRBV7-9	few	TRBJ2-2	TRBD2	CASSQKPTSGDRELFF	TGTGCCAGCAGTCAAAAGCCGACTAGCGGCGACCGGGAGCTGTTTTTT
TRBV12-3/TRBV12-4	many	TRBJ2-6	-	CASTTPLEANVLTF	TGTGCCAGCACCACTCCTCTGGAGGCCAACGTCCTGACTTTC